Listed below are T cell receptor beta chains from one sample, sequenced in a study of beta chain features in type 1 diabetes. Using immunoSEQ multiplex PCR, the repertoire was profiled, and TCRdb retains in-frame clones only, with some absent. The sample lists 640,000 or so clones, more than 12% seen once, with approximately 0.042% in the top ten. Sequenced input: naive CD4+ T cells from blood. The receptors were sampled from a man between 18 and 29 years old with type 1 diabetes. Each CDR3 is given with its conserved first and last residue. Each record gives: V gene, D gene, J gene, clone size, CDR3 DNA, CDR3 protein. D genes are given only for firm matches. Size is omitted from some rows. Given values are once, few, many or a class for expanded clones.

>TRBV6-5|TRBD2|TRBJ2-7|few
TGTGCCAGCAGTCATTCAAGGACTAGCGCGGCCGAGCAGTACTTC
CASSHSRTSAAEQYF
>TRBV10-3|TRBD1|TRBJ2-3|few
TGTGCCATCAGCCCACAGGGGGTCAGCACAGATACGCAGTATTTT
CAISPQGVSTDTQYF
>TRBV5-1|.|TRBJ1-1|.
TGCGCCAGCAGCTTAGGAGGGATGAACACTGAAGCTTTCTTT
CASSLGGMNTEAFF
>TRBV23-1|.|TRBJ2-7|many
TGCGCCAGCAGTCAAGACGAGCAGTACTTC
CASSQDEQYF
>TRBV19|.|TRBJ1-2|few
TGTGCCAGTAGTATAGGAGGGAACGAACTCTATGGCTACACCTTC
CASSIGGNELYGYTF
>TRBV4-2|.|TRBJ1-4|.
TGTGCCAGCAGCCAAGGACGGGGTACAACTAATGAAAAACTGTTTTTT
CASSQGRGTTNEKLFF
>TRBV4-3|.|TRBJ1-6|few
TGCGCCAGCAGCCAAGATGTAGCAGCCAGAACCCACTATAATTCACCCCTCCACTTT
CASSQDVAARTHYNSPLHF
>TRBV5-6|TRBD1|TRBJ2-5|.
TGTGCCAGCAGCTCTGTCCGGACAGGGGGAGAGACCCAGTACTTC
CASSSVRTGGETQYF
>TRBV5-6|.|TRBJ1-1|few
TGTGCCAGCAGTTATCGGGGCCTGAGGGCCACTGAAGCTTTCTTT
CASSYRGLRATEAFF
>TRBV30|.|TRBJ2-3|.
TGTGCCTGGAGCACGACGGGGAATACGCAGTATTTT
CAWSTTGNTQYF
>TRBV5-6|.|TRBJ1-2|.
TGTGCCAGCAGCGGGACCAGTGGCTATGGCTACACCTTC
CASSGTSGYGYTF
>TRBV4-1|.|TRBJ1-5|.
TGCGCCAGCAGCCAAGCGGGCGGATCGCCCCAGCATTTT
CASSQAGGSPQHF
>TRBV5-1|TRBD1|TRBJ2-5|few
TGCGCCAGCAGTTTGGTTCCGGGACAGCAAGAGACCCAGTACTTC
CASSLVPGQQETQYF
>TRBV6-1|TRBD2|TRBJ2-2|.
TGTGCCAGCAGTGGGACTAGCCCCGGGGAGCTGTTTTTT
CASSGTSPGELFF
>TRBV29-1|.|TRBJ2-2|.
TGCAGCCGGAGTGGGGGCGGCACCGGGGAGCTGTTTTTT
CSRSGGGTGELFF
>TRBV6-6|.|TRBJ1-2|.
TGTGCCAGCAGTACCGACAGAATCTATGGCTACACCTTC
CASSTDRIYGYTF
>TRBV10-3|.|TRBJ2-7|few
TGTGCCATCAGCGCCGGGGGCTACGAGCAGTACTTC
CAISAGGYEQYF
>TRBV7-2|TRBD1|TRBJ2-3|few
TGTGCCAGCAGCGTAACGGGACAGGTTAAGTATTTT
CASSVTGQVKYF
>TRBV2|.|TRBJ2-3|few
TGTGCCAGCAGTGAATCAGGGGCGGATACGCAGTATTTT
CASSESGADTQYF
>TRBV7-2|.|TRBJ1-2|once
TGTGCCAGCAGCCCAGCAAACCTTGGCTACACCTTC
CASSPANLGYTF
>TRBV21-1|.|TRBJ1-1|few
TGTGCCGGGGAGGGGCCGGGAAACACTGAAGCTTTCTTT
CAGEGPGNTEAFF
>TRBV7-9|TRBD1|TRBJ2-3|.
TGTGCCACGGGACAGGTAACAGATACGCAGTATTTT
CATGQVTDTQYF
>TRBV7-3|.|TRBJ1-1|few
TGTGCCAGCAGCTTAGAGGGGGGCATCACTGAAGCTTTCTTT
CASSLEGGITEAFF
>TRBV2|TRBD2|TRBJ2-1|few
TGTGCCAGCAGGGTAGCGGGGCAGTCCTACAATGAGCAGTTCTTC
CASRVAGQSYNEQFF
>TRBV6-5|.|TRBJ2-5|.
TGTGCCAGCAGTTACGCATCCAGTGGGGCGCATGAGACCCAGTACTTC
CASSYASSGAHETQYF
>TRBV29-1|.|TRBJ1-5|few
TGCAGCGTTGCCCTCGGGGCCTACAATCAGCCCCAGCATTTT
CSVALGAYNQPQHF
>TRBV4-1|.|TRBJ1-1|.
TGCGCCAGCAGCCAAGAGTTTTCCAGGACATTGAACACTGAAGCTTTCTTT
CASSQEFSRTLNTEAFF
>TRBV28|.|TRBJ1-2|.
TGTGCCAGCAGTCTCGGACCTTATGGCTACACCTTC
CASSLGPYGYTF
>TRBV29-1|TRBD1|TRBJ2-3|.
TGCAGCGTTGAGGGGGGACAGGGCAAAGGAACAGATACGCAGTATTTT
CSVEGGQGKGTDTQYF
>TRBV27|.|TRBJ1-6|.
TGTGCCAGCACCTTCCTGAGGGGCCCCGACTATAATTCACCCCTCCACTTT
CASTFLRGPDYNSPLHF
>TRBV13|TRBD1|TRBJ1-2|few
TGTGCCAGCAGCACCCGGACAGGGGGCGCCTATGGCTACACCTTC
CASSTRTGGAYGYTF
>TRBV4-3|.|TRBJ2-1|.
TGCGCCAGCAGCCAACATCCCGGAGGGGCCGGGAATGAGCAGTTCTTC
CASSQHPGGAGNEQFF
>TRBV7-3|.|TRBJ1-6|.
TGTGCCAGCAGCTTAACGGCCGTTGATTCACCCCTCCACTTT
CASSLTAVDSPLHF
>TRBV2|.|TRBJ2-3|many
TGTGCCAGCAGTTACACAGATACGCAGTATTTT
CASSYTDTQYF
>TRBV18|TRBD1|TRBJ1-2|.
TGTGCCAGCTCACCACGAAATGGGACAGGCCGAGGACGCGGCTACACCTTC
CASSPRNGTGRGRGYTF
>TRBV30|TRBD2|TRBJ2-1|few
TGTGCCTGGAGTGTTGGACTAGCGGGCAGCTTGGAGCAGTTCTTC
CAWSVGLAGSLEQFF
>TRBV25-1|.|TRBJ2-3|few
TGTGCCAGCAGGGCTCAGGATACGCAGTATTTT
CASRAQDTQYF
>TRBV5-6|.|TRBJ1-2|few
TGTGCCAGCAGCTGGAGTTACCAGGGGACCTTC
CASSWSYQGTF
>TRBV30|TRBD1|TRBJ1-2|few
TGTGCCTTCATCCGGGACAGGGCATTCCATGGCTACACCTTC
CAFIRDRAFHGYTF
>TRBV15|TRBD1|TRBJ1-1|few
TGTGCCACCAGCAGAGCCGGGACAGGGCCGATGAACACTGAAGCTTTCTTT
CATSRAGTGPMNTEAFF